A selection of T cell receptor beta chains follows, all from one sample in a study of regulatory T cells in long-lasting Graves disease. In TCRdb, the multiplex PCR reads were re-called with MiXCR into one record per CDR3 protein. The sample has roughly 400,000 distinct CDR3 sequences; approximately 15% are singletons. This sample was shared with a second study, whose subject was T cells in Graves' hyperthyroidism and ophthalmopathy.

Sequences were derived from peripheral blood mononuclear cells (PBMCs), sampled at new diagnosis, from a patient treated with antithyroid drugs. The receptors originated from a woman aged 40 to 50 with Graves disease. CDR3s include the opening cysteine and the closing phenylalanine or tryptophan. The order of the fields is J gene, D gene, clone size, V gene, CDR3 protein, CDR3 DNA. The D gene is left open where the match is weak. Clone size is stated in some rows and not others, as once, few, many or a class when expanded.

J: TRBJ2-1
D: NA
size: NA
V: TRBV3-1
CDR3: CASSQASEWDNEQFF
DNA: TGTGCCAGCAGCCAAGCTAGCGAGTGGGACAATGAGCAGTTCTTC

J: TRBJ2-7
D: TRBD1
size: NA
V: TRBV5-5
CDR3: CASSGGTGTSEQYF
DNA: TGTGCCAGCAGCGGCGGGACAGGGACCAGCGAGCAGTACTTC

J: TRBJ1-1
D: TRBD1
size: many
V: TRBV5-6
CDR3: CASSLTPGQRMNTEAFF
DNA: TGTGCCAGCAGTCTTACGCCGGGACAGAGAATGAACACTGAAGCTTTCTTT

J: TRBJ1-2
D: NA
size: many
V: TRBV7-2
CDR3: CASSFPGGGHYGYTF
DNA: TGTGCCAGCAGCTTCCCGGGGGGAGGACACTATGGCTACACCTTC

J: TRBJ2-1
D: TRBD2
size: many
V: TRBV11-3
CDR3: CASSRSGNLLNEQFF
DNA: TGTGCCAGCAGTCGTAGCGGGAACCTTCTAAATGAGCAGTTCTTC

J: TRBJ2-2
D: TRBD1
size: many
V: TRBV28
CDR3: CASSYGQGYFSRGTGELFF
DNA: TGTGCCAGCAGTTACGGACAGGGTTACTTTTCTCGGGGGACCGGGGAGCTGTTTTTT

J: TRBJ2-1
D: TRBD2
size: many
V: TRBV7-6
CDR3: CASSSLAGAVEQFF
DNA: TGTGCCAGCAGCTCACTAGCGGGAGCTGTTGAGCAGTTCTTC

J: TRBJ1-2
D: NA
size: many
V: TRBV20-1
CDR3: CSARGVLYGYTF
DNA: TGCAGTGCTAGAGGTGTCCTATATGGCTACACCTTC

J: TRBJ2-6
D: NA
size: NA
V: TRBV6-5
CDR3: CASSYGLTGANVLTF
DNA: TGTGCCAGCAGTTACGGGCTAACTGGGGCCAACGTCCTGACTTTC

J: TRBJ2-3
D: TRBD1
size: many
V: TRBV18
CDR3: CASSPYTTGGTDTQYF
DNA: TGTGCCAGCTCACCCTACACGACAGGGGGTACAGATACGCAGTATTTT